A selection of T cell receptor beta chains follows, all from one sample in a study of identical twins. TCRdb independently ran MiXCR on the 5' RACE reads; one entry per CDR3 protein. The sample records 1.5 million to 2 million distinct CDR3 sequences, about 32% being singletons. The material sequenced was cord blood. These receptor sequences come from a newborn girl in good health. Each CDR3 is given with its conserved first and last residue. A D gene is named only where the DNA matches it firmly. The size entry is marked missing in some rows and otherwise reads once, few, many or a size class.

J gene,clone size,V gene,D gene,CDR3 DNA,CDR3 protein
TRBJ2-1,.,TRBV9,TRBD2,TGTGCCAGCAGCATGAGCGAGCGCATAAATAGCGGGAGGGGCTACAATGAGCAGTTCTTC,CASSMSERINSGRGYNEQFF
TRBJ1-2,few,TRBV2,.,TGTGCCAGCAGTGTGTCAGTGAGGTACACCTTC,CASSVSVRYTF
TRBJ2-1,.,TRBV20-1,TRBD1,TGCAGTGCTACGAGACAGGGAAACAATGAGCAGTTCTTC,CSATRQGNNEQFF
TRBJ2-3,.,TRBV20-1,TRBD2,TGCAGTGCTGCCCCGACTAGCCTAGCAGATACGCAGTATTTT,CSAAPTSLADTQYF
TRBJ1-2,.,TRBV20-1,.,TGCAGTGCTAGATCGCGGGGCAACCGCTACACCTTC,CSARSRGNRYTF
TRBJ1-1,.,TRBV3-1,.,TGTGCCAGCAGCCAAGTTGGGATAAGCACTGAAGCTTTCTTT,CASSQVGISTEAFF
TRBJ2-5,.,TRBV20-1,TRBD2,TGCAGTGCAAGGATGGCGGGAGTGGAGACCCAGTACTTC,CSARMAGVETQYF
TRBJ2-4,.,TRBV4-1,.,TGCGCCAGCAGCCAGCGCCATTTTGGGAACATTCAGTACTTC,CASSQRHFGNIQYF
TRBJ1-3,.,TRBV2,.,TGTGCCAGCAGTGCAGAATCTGGAAACACCATATATTTT,CASSAESGNTIYF
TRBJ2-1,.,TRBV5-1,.,TGCGCCAGCGGCTTGGGTCGGTCCTACAATGAGCAGTTCTTC,CASGLGRSYNEQFF
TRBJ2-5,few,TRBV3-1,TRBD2,TGTGCCAGCAGCCAACCGGGACTAGAAGAGACCCAGTACTTC,CASSQPGLEETQYF
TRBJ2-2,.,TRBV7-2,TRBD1,TGTGCCAGCAGCCCGACAGGGGGGATATCCGGGGAGCTGTTTTTT,CASSPTGGISGELFF
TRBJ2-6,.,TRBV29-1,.,TGCAGCGTTGAGCAGGGGTTCCCCTCTGGGACCAACGTCCTGACTTTC,CSVEQGFPSGTNVLTF
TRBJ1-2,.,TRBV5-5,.,TGTGCCAGCAGCTCATCGACTGGGTACTATGGCTACACCTTC,CASSSSTGYYGYTF
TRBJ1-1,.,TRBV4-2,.,TGTGCCAGCAGCCAAGGTAGGGGCGTCGGGGGGGCGCGGACTGAAGCTTTCTTT,CASSQGRGVGGARTEAFF
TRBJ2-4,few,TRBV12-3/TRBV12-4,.,TGTGCCAGCAGTGGACCAGGCAACATTCAGTACTTC,CASSGPGNIQYF
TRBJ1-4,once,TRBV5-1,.,TGCGCCACCTCGCGAGGGACACCTAATGAAAAACTGTTTTTT,CATSRGTPNEKLFF
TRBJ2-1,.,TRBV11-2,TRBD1,TGTGCCAGCAGCTCCCTCCGGGACAGGGGGGCCTACGAGCAGTTCTTC,CASSSLRDRGAYEQFF
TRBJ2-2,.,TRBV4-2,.,TGTGCCAGCAGCCAAGATAGAGGCCTCGGGACCGGGGAGCTGTTTTTT,CASSQDRGLGTGELFF
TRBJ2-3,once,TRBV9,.,TGTGCCAGCAGCGTAGGCCCCCCCGGGGGGCGTCGCACAGATACGCAGTATTTT,CASSVGPPGGRRTDTQYF
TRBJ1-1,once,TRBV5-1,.,TGCGCCAGCAGCTCGGGACGGGGGGTCACTGAAGCTTTCTTT,CASSSGRGVTEAFF
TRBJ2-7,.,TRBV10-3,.,TGTGCCATCAGTGGAAGCGGGTTAAAGAGCTCCTACGAGCAGTACTTC,CAISGSGLKSSYEQYF
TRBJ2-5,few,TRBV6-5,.,TGTGCCAGCAGTTACTTTGGGTCCCAAGAGACCCAGTACTTC,CASSYFGSQETQYF
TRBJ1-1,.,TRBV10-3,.,TGTGCCATCAGTTCAGACGGGAAGGACACTGAAGCTTTCTTT,CAISSDGKDTEAFF
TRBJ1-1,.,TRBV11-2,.,TGTGCCAGCAGTTGGGACGGGGTGAACACTGAAGCTTTCTTT,CASSWDGVNTEAFF
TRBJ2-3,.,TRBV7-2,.,TGTGCCAGCAGCTCCCCCGGTTCCTCTTATTGGGGCACAGATACGCAGTATTTT,CASSSPGSSYWGTDTQYF
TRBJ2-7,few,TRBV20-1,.,TGCAGTGCCCCAACAGGGACCTACGAGCAGTACTTC,CSAPTGTYEQYF
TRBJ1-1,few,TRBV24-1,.,TGTGCCAGCAGCACCAGGATGAACACTGAAGCTTTCTTT,CASSTRMNTEAFF
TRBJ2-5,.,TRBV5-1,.,TGCGCCAGCAGCTTTGATTGCGGTTACCAAGAGACCCAGTACTTC,CASSFDCGYQETQYF
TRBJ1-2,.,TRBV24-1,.,TGTGCCACCAGCCAGTCGGGCTATGGCTACACCTTC,CATSQSGYGYTF
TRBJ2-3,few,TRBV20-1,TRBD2,TGCAGTGCTAGGGGACTAGCGGGGGGGCCTAGCACAGATACGCAGTATTTT,CSARGLAGGPSTDTQYF
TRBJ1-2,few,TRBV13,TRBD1,TGCGCCAGCAAATGGACAGGGAGGCCCAAAAACTATGGCTACACCTTC,CASKWTGRPKNYGYTF
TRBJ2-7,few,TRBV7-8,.,TGTGCCAGCAGCCCAACCTTGGGGAGGGGGGCCTACGAGCAGTACTTC,CASSPTLGRGAYEQYF
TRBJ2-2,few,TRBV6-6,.,TGTGCCAGCATTAACGATGGACAGACTTACACCGGGGAGCTGTTTTTT,CASINDGQTYTGELFF
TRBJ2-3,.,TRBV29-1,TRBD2,TGCAGCGTAGGGACTAGCGGGAGGTGGAAGAATACGCAGTATTTT,CSVGTSGRWKNTQYF
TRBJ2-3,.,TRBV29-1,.,TGCAGCGTTGAAGGATTACACAACCGGGACGTTGACACAGATACGCAGTATTTT,CSVEGLHNRDVDTDTQYF
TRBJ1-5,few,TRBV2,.,TGTGCCAGCAGTGGCTCCGGGACCCTCAAAATGGGCAATCAGCCCCAGCATTTT,CASSGSGTLKMGNQPQHF
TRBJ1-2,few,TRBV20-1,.,TGCAGTGCTAGTGATATTCGGCCGGGGTATGGCTACACCTTC,CSASDIRPGYGYTF
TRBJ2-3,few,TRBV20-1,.,TGCAGTGGCTTCCGGGACTCTTTCACAGATACGCAGTATTTT,CSGFRDSFTDTQYF
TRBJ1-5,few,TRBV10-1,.,TGCGCCAGCAGGCAGGGGATGAATCAGCCCCAGCATTTT,CASRQGMNQPQHF
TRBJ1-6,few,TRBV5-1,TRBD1,TGCGCCAGCAGCTTGTCTAGGGGGCAAGGTTCACCCCTCCACTTT,CASSLSRGQGSPLHF
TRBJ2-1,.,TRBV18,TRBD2,TGTGCCAGCTCACCACAACTAGCGGGAGCCTACAATGAGCAGTTCTTC,CASSPQLAGAYNEQFF
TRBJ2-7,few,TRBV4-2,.,TGTGCCAGCAGCCAAGGGGGGACTTCAATCGAGCAGTACTTC,CASSQGGTSIEQYF
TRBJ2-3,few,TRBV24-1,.,TGTGCCACCAGTGATCCCCCGGGACGGAACACAGATACGCAGTATTTT,CATSDPPGRNTDTQYF
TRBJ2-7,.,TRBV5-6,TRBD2,TGTGCCAGCAGCTTGGTTGGACTAGCGGGGGTGTATGAGCAGTACTTC,CASSLVGLAGVYEQYF
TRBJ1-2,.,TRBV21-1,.,TGTGCCAGCAGCCCCTGGGACAGGGGGCGGTCTAACTATGGCTACACCTTC,CASSPWDRGRSNYGYTF
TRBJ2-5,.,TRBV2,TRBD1,TGTGCCAACTGCCGGGACAGGGCTCGGGAGACCCAGTACTTC,CANCRDRARETQYF
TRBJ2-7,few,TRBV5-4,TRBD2,TGTGCCAGCAGCCGTAGCGGGCCCTCCTACGAGCAGTACTTC,CASSRSGPSYEQYF
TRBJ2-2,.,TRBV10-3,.,TGTGCCATCAGTGAACCTGGCCAGGGGCGCACCGGGGAGCTGTTTTTT,CAISEPGQGRTGELFF
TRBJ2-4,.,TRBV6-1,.,TGTGCCAGCAATGGGCCGGACAGTCACCAAAGGGCCAAAAACATTCAGTACTTC,CASNGPDSHQRAKNIQYF